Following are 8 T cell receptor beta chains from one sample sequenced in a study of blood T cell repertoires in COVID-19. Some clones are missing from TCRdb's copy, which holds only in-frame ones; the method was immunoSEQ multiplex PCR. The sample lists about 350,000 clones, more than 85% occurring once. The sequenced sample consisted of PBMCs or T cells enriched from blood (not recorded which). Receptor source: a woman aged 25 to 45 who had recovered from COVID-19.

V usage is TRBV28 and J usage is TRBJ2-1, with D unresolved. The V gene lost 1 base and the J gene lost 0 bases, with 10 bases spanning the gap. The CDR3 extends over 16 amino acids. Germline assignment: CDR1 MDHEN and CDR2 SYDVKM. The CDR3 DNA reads TGTGCCAGCAGTTTATCGGCGGAGAGCTCCTACAATGAGCAGTTCTTC. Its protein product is CASSLSAESSYNEQFF.

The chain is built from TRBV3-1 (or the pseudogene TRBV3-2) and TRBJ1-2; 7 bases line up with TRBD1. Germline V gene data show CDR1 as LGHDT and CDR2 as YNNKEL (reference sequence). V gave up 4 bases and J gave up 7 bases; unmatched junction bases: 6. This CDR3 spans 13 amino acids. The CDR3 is CASSRDRAAGYTF. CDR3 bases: TGTGCCAGCAGCCGAGACAGGGCCGCTGGCTACACCTTC.

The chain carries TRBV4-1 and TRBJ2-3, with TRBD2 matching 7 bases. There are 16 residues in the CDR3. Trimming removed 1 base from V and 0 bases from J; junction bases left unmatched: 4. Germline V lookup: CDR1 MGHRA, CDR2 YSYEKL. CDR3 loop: CASSQAIGRSTDTQYF. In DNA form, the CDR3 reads TGCGCCAGCAGCCAAGCCATCGGGAGGAGCACAGATACGCAGTATTTT.

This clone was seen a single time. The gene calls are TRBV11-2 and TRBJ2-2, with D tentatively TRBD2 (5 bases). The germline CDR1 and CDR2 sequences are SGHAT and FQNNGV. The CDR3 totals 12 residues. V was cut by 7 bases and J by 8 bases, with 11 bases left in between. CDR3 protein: CASTVGAGELFF. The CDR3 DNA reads TGTGCCAGCACCGTGGGAGCGGGGGAGCTGTTTTTT.

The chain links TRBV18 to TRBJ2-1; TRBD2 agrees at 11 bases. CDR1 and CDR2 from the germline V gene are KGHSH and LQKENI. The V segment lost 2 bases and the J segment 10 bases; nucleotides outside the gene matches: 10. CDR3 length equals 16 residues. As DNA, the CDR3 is TGTGCCAGCTCACCAAGAGTAGGACTAGCGGGTTGGGAGCAGTTCTTC. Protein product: CASSPRVGLAGWEQFF.

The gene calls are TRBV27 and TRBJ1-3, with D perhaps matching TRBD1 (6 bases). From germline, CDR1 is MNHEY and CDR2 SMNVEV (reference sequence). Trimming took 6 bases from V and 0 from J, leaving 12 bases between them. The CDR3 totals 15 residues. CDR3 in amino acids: CASSLDRTSGNTIYF. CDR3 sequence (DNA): TGTGCCAGCAGCCTAGACAGGACCTCTGGAAACACCATATATTTT.

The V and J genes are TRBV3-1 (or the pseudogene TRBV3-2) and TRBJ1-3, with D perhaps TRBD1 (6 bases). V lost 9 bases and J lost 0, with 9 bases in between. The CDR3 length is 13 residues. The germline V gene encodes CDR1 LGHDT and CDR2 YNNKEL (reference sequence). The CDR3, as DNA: TGTGCCAGTCAGGGGTTCTCTGGAAACACCATATATTTT. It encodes CASQGFSGNTIYF.

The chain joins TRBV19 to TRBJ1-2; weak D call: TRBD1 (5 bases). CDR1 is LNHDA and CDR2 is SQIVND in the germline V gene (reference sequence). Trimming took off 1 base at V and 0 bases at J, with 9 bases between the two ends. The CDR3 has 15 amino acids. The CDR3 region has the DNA TGTGCCAGTAGTATAGCGGACATTGCTAACTATGGCTACACCTTC. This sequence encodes CASSIADIANYGYTF.